A single sample gave rise to the 25 T cell receptor beta chains below, sequenced in a study of blood T cell repertoires in COVID-19. TCRdb keeps only in-frame clones here, not all; method: immunoSEQ multiplex PCR. This sample has hundreds of thousands of clones, with just under 90% found just once. The sample was peripheral blood. These receptors came from a man in his 60s who had recovered from COVID-19.

The chain couples TRBV5-4 to TRBJ1-1; D may be TRBD1 (6 bases). The CDR3 length is 15 residues. Germline loops: CDR1 SGHNT, CDR2 YYREEE (reference sequence). V lost 0 bases, J lost 1 base, and 10 bases lay in between. This CDR3 is CASSLEARGNTEAFF. CDR3 sequence (DNA): TGTGCCAGCAGCTTGGAGGCCAGGGGGAACACTGAAGCTTTCTTT.

The genes are TRBV6-5 and TRBJ1-4; D ambiguous. Per the germline V gene, CDR1 is MNHEY and CDR2 is SVGAGI. V lost 9 bases to trimming and J lost 2 bases, with 16 bases between them. This CDR3 spans 15 amino acids. CDR3 in amino acids: CASGTPAPTNEKLFF. The CDR3 coding sequence is TGTGCCAGTGGAACCCCAGCGCCCACTAATGAAAAACTGTTTTTT.

The genes are TRBV5-4 and TRBJ2-3; 13 bases match TRBD2. Germline V gene sequence: CDR1 SGHNT, CDR2 YYREEE (reference sequence). With 0 bases clipped from V and 7 bases from J, the junction kept 5 bases outside the gene matches. This CDR3 is 16 amino acids long. The CDR3 DNA reads as TGTGCCAGCAGCTTGGGGGGGACTAGCGGGAAAAATACGCAGTATTTT. It specifies CASSLGGTSGKNTQYF.

The rearrangement joins TRBV4-3 to TRBJ2-1; unclear D gene. The germline V gene has CDR1 LGHNA and CDR2 YSLEER. The CDR3 spans 15 residues. Between the trimmed V and J ends, which lost 5 bases and 0 bases, there was a span of 11 bases. In DNA form, the CDR3 reads TGCGCCAGCAGCGCTTACTCGAGCTCCTACAATGAGCAGTTCTTC. As protein: CASSAYSSSYNEQFF.

The genes are TRBV7-3 and TRBJ1-2, with 7 bases aligning to TRBD1. From germline, CDR1 is SGHTA and CDR2 FQGTGA. This CDR3 has 14 residues. Losses at the gene ends were 5 bases for V and 7 bases for J; bases not matched to a gene: 10. The CDR3 is CASSEGQLNSGYTF. The CDR3 region has the DNA TGTGCCAGCAGCGAGGGACAGTTGAATAGTGGCTACACCTTC.

The gene calls are TRBV19 and TRBJ1-3; TRBD1 is a possible D gene (6 bases). Germline V gene sequence: CDR1 LNHDA, CDR2 SQIVND (reference sequence). The ends were cut back, 3 bases at V and 4 bases at J, with 10 bases in the middle. This CDR3 has 14 amino acids. CDR3 residues: CASSIQGTGNTIYF. As DNA, the CDR3 is TGTGCCAGTAGTATCCAGGGGACGGGAAACACCATATATTTT. Full variable domain (missing parts from reference TRBV19 and TRBJ1-3): DGGITQSPKYLFRKEGQNVTLSCEQNLNHDAMYWYRQDPGQGLRLIYYSQIVNDFQKGDIAEGYSVSREKKESFPLTVTSAQKNPTAFYLCASSIQGTGNTIYFGEGSWLTVV.

This clone has only one observation. The chain uses TRBV24-1 and TRBJ2-1, with TRBD2 matching 7 bases. Looked up from germline, CDR1 is KGHDR and CDR2 is SFDVKD. This CDR3 region has 16 residues. V shed 3 bases and J 9 bases; nucleotides not matched to a gene: 13. The CDR3 DNA reads as TGTGCCACCAGTGATCCCGGCAAAAAGGGAGGGAGTGAGCAGTTCTTC. Translating gives CATSDPGKKGGSEQFF.

This chain joins TRBV15 and TRBJ1-2; D may be TRBD1 (5 bases). Trimming shortened V by 0 bases and J by 8 bases, and 13 bases separated the two germline ends. Germline V CDR1 and CDR2: LNHNV, YYDKDF (reference sequence). The CDR3 contains 14 residues. CDR3 in amino acids: CATSREGQRGGYTF. The CDR3 coding sequence is TGTGCCACCAGCAGAGAGGGGCAGCGGGGAGGCTACACCTTC.

The J gene is TRBJ1-2, the V gene TRBV7-2; 8 bases line up with TRBD1. Germline lookup yields CDR1 SGHTA and CDR2 FQGNSA. V gave up 6 bases and J gave up 3 bases; unmatched junction bases: 3. This CDR3 has 13 residues. The CDR3 nucleotides are TGTGCCAGCAGACGACAGGGGTACTATGGCTACACCTTC. It codes for CASRRQGYYGYTF.

This chain uses TRBV7-9 with TRBJ1-1; the D is unclear. The germline CDR1 and CDR2 sequences are SEHNR and FQNEAQ (reference sequence). This CDR3 has 12 amino acids. The ends were cut back, 5 bases at V and 5 bases at J, with 9 bases in the middle. The CDR3 here is CASSPDSTEAFF. CDR3 in DNA: TGTGCCAGCAGCCCCGACTCTACTGAAGCTTTCTTT.

Of note for this clone: The DNA is omitted, as the CDR3 cannot be located on it reliably, and the CDR3 follows TCRdb's listing. The chain combines TRBV12-3 or TRBV12-4 with TRBJ2-1; no check of the table's D call, TRBD1, against the DNA was made. The CDR3 comprises 11 residues, both ends counted. The CDR3 is CASSFGQGALF.

The chain is built from TRBV5-8 and TRBJ1-2; TRBD1 aligns across 7 bases. CDR1 and CDR2 (germline): SGHTS, YDEGEE. V dropped 4 bases and J dropped 5; count of bases not matched to a gene: 5. The CDR3 contains 13 residues. The CDR3 DNA reads TGTGCCAGCAGCCCACAGGGGTTATATGGCTACACCTTC. Protein product: CASSPQGLYGYTF.

The genes are TRBV14 and TRBJ1-2, with a tentative D call TRBD1 (5 bases). Germline V lookup: CDR1 SGHDN, CDR2 FVKESK. Trimming pared 1 base from V and 7 bases from J, leaving 10 bases between. This CDR3 contains 13 residues. The CDR3 spells CASSQAQGPGYTF. DNA of the CDR3: TGTGCCAGCAGCCAAGCGCAGGGCCCTGGCTACACCTTC.

The V and J genes are TRBV9 and TRBJ1-6; D remains ambiguous. The CDR3 spans 13 residues. CDR1 SGDLS and CDR2 YYNGEE come from the germline V gene. V was cut by 0 bases and J by 14 bases, with 12 bases left in between. CDR3 sequence (DNA): TGTGCCAGCAGCGTAGTCGAGGCCGGGACCCTCCACTTT. Its protein is CASSVVEAGTLHF.

The V and J genes are TRBV5-1 and TRBJ1-3; TRBD1 is a possible D gene (6 bases). V lost 4 bases and J 4 bases, leaving 18 bases between the germline ends. This CDR3 region has 16 residues. Germline loops: CDR1 SGHRS, CDR2 YFSETQ. CDR3 sequence reads: CASSPPGTTGGNTIYF. The CDR3 region has the DNA TGCGCCAGCAGCCCGCCCGGGACAACGGGCGGAAACACCATATATTTT. Full variable domain (rest looked up from reference TRBV5-1 and TRBJ1-3): KAGVTQTPRYLIKTRGQQVTLSCSPISGHRSVSWYQQTPGQGLQFLFEYFSETQRNKGNFPGRFSGRQFSNSRSEMNVSTLELGDSALYLCASSPPGTTGGNTIYFGEGSWLTVV.

The V gene is TRBV19, the J gene TRBJ1-2; TRBD1 agrees at 8 bases. The germline gives CDR1 LNHDA, CDR2 SQIVND (reference sequence). This CDR3 comprises 16 residues. Losses at the gene ends were 5 bases for V and 1 base for J; bases not matched to a gene: 9. The CDR3 DNA is TGTGCCAGTAGTTTTGCTCTTGGACAGGGTAACTATGGCTACACCTTC. Protein: CASSFALGQGNYGYTF.

The rearrangement links TRBV5-4 to TRBJ2-1; 10 bases line up with TRBD2. The CDR3 has 17 amino acids. The germline V gene encodes CDR1 SGHNT and CDR2 YYREEE (reference sequence). Trimming at V came to 1 base and at J to 7 bases, leaving 11 bases not matched to a gene. CDR3 DNA: TGTGCCAGCAGCTTGAGGGCTAGCGGGAGTACAGGGAATGAGCAGTTCTTC. It codes for CASSLRASGSTGNEQFF.

The V and J genes are TRBV28 and TRBJ2-6; 7 bases are a match to TRBD2. V trimming: 7 bases; J trimming: 2 bases; junction bases outside the gene matches: 5. The CDR3 spans 15 residues. CDR1 and CDR2 from the germline V gene are MDHEN and SYDVKM. CDR3 sequence (DNA): TGTGCCAGCACCTCTGCGGGGGCTGGGGCCAACGTCCTGACTTTC. This translates into CASTSAGAGANVLTF.

The rearrangement joins TRBV21-1 to TRBJ1-4; no DNA check was done on the table's D call, TRBD1. TRBV21-1 is an annotated pseudogene. The CDR3 has 18 amino acids. The DNA of the CDR3 is TGTGCCAGCAGCAGCTATCCTCCGGGACAGGCAACCAATGAAAAACTGTTTTTT. Its protein is CASSSYPPGQATNEKLFF.

Only one count was recorded for this clone. The chain employs TRBV21-1 and TRBJ2-4; the table's D call TRBD1 went unverified against the DNA. TRBV21-1 is shown as a pseudogene. CDR3 length: 13 amino acids. The CDR3 coding sequence is TGTGCCAGCTGGACAGGGGGCCGCGGCATTCAGTACTTC. This sequence encodes CASWTGGRGIQYF.

This clone was recorded once. The rearrangement links TRBV24-1 to TRBJ2-7, with D possibly TRBD1 on 5 matching bases. Per the germline V gene, CDR1 is KGHDR and CDR2 is SFDVKD. Trimming left V 2 bases short and J 4 bases short, with 17 bases between. This CDR3 comprises 16 residues. The DNA of the CDR3 is TGTGCCACCAGTGATTGGGTTCAGGGATCGGTATACGAGCAGTACTTC. Translating gives CATSDWVQGSVYEQYF.

This chain links TRBV19 with TRBJ2-2, with 9 bases aligning to TRBD1. CDR3 length: 15 residues. The V and J ends lost 1 base and 4 bases, in that order; junction bases with no gene match: 1. Germline CDR1 is LNHDA and CDR2 is SQIVND (reference sequence). CDR3 DNA sequence: TGTGCCAGTAGTATAGGGGACAGGGTCACCGGGGAGCTGTTTTTT. The encoded protein is CASSIGDRVTGELFF.

V and J are TRBV7-2 and TRBJ2-5, with TRBD1 matching over 7 bases. Germline V gene sequence: CDR1 SGHTA, CDR2 FQGNSA. CDR3 length: 16 amino acids. With V trimmed by 2 bases and J by 2 bases, 8 bases remained unmatched. This CDR3 reads CASSLPSGTVQETQYF. In nucleotides, the CDR3 is TGTGCCAGCAGCTTACCGTCGGGGACAGTTCAAGAGACCCAGTACTTC.

This clone was counted once. This rearrangement joins TRBV12-5 to TRBJ2-7; TRBD1 is a possible D gene (5 bases). Trimming pared 3 bases from V and 6 bases from J, leaving 15 bases between. This CDR3 spans 14 amino acids. The germline CDR1 and CDR2 sequences are LGHNT and FRNRAP. Here the CDR3 DNA reads TGTGCTAGTGGTTTAAGTAGACAGATCACCGAGCAGTACTTC. The encoded protein is CASGLSRQITEQYF.

The rearrangement joins TRBV27 to TRBJ2-1; TRBD1 matches 7 bases. The CDR3 contains 15 residues. V shed 5 bases, J shed 3 bases, and the junction held 7 bases outside the gene matches. The germline V gene encodes CDR1 MNHEY and CDR2 SMNVEV (reference sequence). CDR3 nucleotide sequence: TGTGCCAGCAGTCCCCTGGACAGGAGCTACAATGAGCAGTTCTTC. Its translation: CASSPLDRSYNEQFF.